A selection of T cell receptor beta chains follows, all from one sample in a study of blood T cells in healthy people across ages. From the 5' RACE reads, TCRdb called clonotypes with MiXCR, one entry per CDR3 protein. The sample yields about 970,000 distinct CDR3 sequences, approximately 50% seen once. Sequencing was performed on blood. The source is a woman aged 55-75 years in good health. CDR3s include the opening cysteine and the closing phenylalanine or tryptophan. A D gene is named only where the DNA matches it firmly. Rows give clone size only sometimes, using once, few, many, or a class for an expanded clone.

15,TRBV13,.,TRBD1,TRBJ1-2,TGTGCCAGCAGATCGGACAGGGTAGCTAACTATGGCTACACCTTC,CASRSDRVANYGYTF
15,TRBV5-1,.,.,TRBJ2-1,TGCGCCAGCAGCTTCTCGGGACTGACGTACAATGAGCAGTTCTTC,CASSFSGLTYNEQFF
14,TRBV7-9,few,.,TRBJ2-7,TGTGCCAGCAGCTTTGAGTACAATATTTACGAGCAGTACTTC,CASSFEYNIYEQYF
15,TRBV7-9,few,.,TRBJ2-5,TGTGCCAGCAGCTTAGTCGGGAGTGAGGAGGAGACCCAGTACTTC,CASSLVGSEEETQYF
13,TRBV12-5,.,.,TRBJ2-3,TGTGCTAGTGGTCCCACGCCACCACCGAGGCAGTATTTT,CASGPTPPPRQYF
14,TRBV7-2,once,.,TRBJ2-3,TGTGCCAGCAGCTTAGAAGTGAGCGAAGATACGCAGTATTTT,CASSLEVSEDTQYF
18,TRBV7-2,.,TRBD1,TRBJ2-7,TGTGCCAGCAGCTTAGCGGGGACAGAAAATGCTGGCTCCTACGAGCAGTACTTC,CASSLAGTENAGSYEQYF
14,TRBV12-3/TRBV12-4,.,TRBD2,TRBJ2-7,TGTGCCAGCGGGAACGACCGGGGGGGAGGCGAGCAGTACTTC,CASGNDRGGGEQYF
16,TRBV6-4,.,.,TRBJ1-6,TGTGCCAGCCGGGACACCCTGAGCTCCTATAATTCACCCCTCCACTTT,CASRDTLSSYNSPLHF
17,TRBV20-1,.,TRBD2,TRBJ2-4,TGCAGTGCTAGAGTGGCCCGGGGGCGGGAGGGCCTAGACATTCAGTACTTC,CSARVARGREGLDIQYF
16,TRBV12-3/TRBV12-4,many,.,TRBJ2-1,TGTGCCAGCAGTTTAAACGGGATATACTCCTACAATGAGCAGTTCTTC,CASSLNGIYSYNEQFF
12,TRBV12-3/TRBV12-4,.,TRBD1,TRBJ1-1,TGTGCCAGCAGTGCGGACAGGCAAAGGGGTTTCTTT,CASSADRQRGFF
13,TRBV3-1,few,.,TRBJ1-5,TGCGCCAGCAGCCAAGAAAGGGATCAGCCCCAGCATTTT,CASSQERDQPQHF
13,TRBV29-1,.,TRBD1,TRBJ2-5,TGCAGCGTTGAAAAGACAGGGATTGAGACCCAGTACTTC,CSVEKTGIETQYF
13,TRBV29-1,few,TRBD1,TRBJ1-2,TGCAGCGTTGAGGGGACAGGGGTCTATGGCTACACCTTC,CSVEGTGVYGYTF
15,TRBV7-2,many,.,TRBJ2-1,TGTGCCAGCAGCTTACCAGGGGCCCGAATGAATGAGCAGTTCTTC,CASSLPGARMNEQFF
13,TRBV12-3/TRBV12-4,.,.,TRBJ1-2,TGTGCCAGCAATGCAGGACTGCACTATGGCTACACCTTC,CASNAGLHYGYTF
15,TRBV5-1,.,.,TRBJ2-1,TGCGCCAGCAGCTACGCGGCCTTCTCTTACAATGAGCAGTTCTTC,CASSYAAFSYNEQFF
16,TRBV24-1,.,TRBD2,TRBJ2-3,TGTGCCACCAGTGTCGCCACTAGCGGGATGACAGATACGCAGTATTTT,CATSVATSGMTDTQYF
13,TRBV20-1,.,.,TRBJ2-3,TGCAGTGCTCACTTGCGGGGCACAGATACGCAGTATTTT,CSAHLRGTDTQYF
14,TRBV20-1,once,TRBD1,TRBJ2-5,TGCAGTGCCAGGGACAGGGGGCTAAAGAATGAGCAGTACTTC,CSARDRGLKNEQYF
13,TRBV28,few,.,TRBJ1-2,TGTGCCAGCTTTCAGCCGGCAAACTATGGCTACACCTTC,CASFQPANYGYTF
15,TRBV28,.,.,TRBJ1-1,TGTGCCAGCAGGCGAACAGGGAGGCCGAACACTGAAGCTTTCTTT,CASRRTGRPNTEAFF
15,TRBV5-6,few,TRBD2,TRBJ2-7,TGTGCCAGCAGCCTTTCTAGCGGGAAGTACTACGAGCAGTACTTC,CASSLSSGKYYEQYF
15,TRBV20-1,.,TRBD1,TRBJ2-4,TGCAGTGCTAGTAGTCAGGGGGCCTCCAAAAACATTCAGTACTTC,CSASSQGASKNIQYF
15,TRBV20-1,.,.,TRBJ2-1,TGCAGTGCTTCAAGAGCAGGGCCGACTAGCAATGAGCAGTTCTTC,CSASRAGPTSNEQFF
15,TRBV20-1,once,TRBD2,TRBJ2-3,TGCAGTGCCCGCCCGCGGGAGGGAGTAACAGATACGCAGTATTTT,CSARPREGVTDTQYF
13,TRBV18,few,.,TRBJ1-1,TGTGCCAGCTCCCCTGACTCGAACACTGAAGCTTTCTTT,CASSPDSNTEAFF
13,TRBV27,.,.,TRBJ2-7,TGTGCCAGCAGTCTGGTCTCCTACAATGAGCAGTACTTC,CASSLVSYNEQYF
13,TRBV30,.,.,TRBJ1-5,TGTGCCTGGAGTTGGGGGGGTGGTCAGCCCCAGCATTTT,CAWSWGGGQPQHF
15,TRBV4-2,.,.,TRBJ2-7,TGTGCCAGCAGCCTACAAGTGGTCGGAGCCTACGAGCAGTACTTC,CASSLQVVGAYEQYF
16,TRBV29-1,.,.,TRBJ2-5,TGCAGCGTTGTTCCCTTACCACAATTCGGCCGGGAGACCCAGTACTTC,CSVVPLPQFGRETQYF
16,TRBV6-1,few,TRBD2,TRBJ2-5,TGTGCCAGCGGATGGACTAGCTGGCCTGGCGAGGAGACCCAGTACTTC,CASGWTSWPGEETQYF
14,TRBV10-1,.,.,TRBJ2-2,TGCGCCAGCGGGTCCAGCGGGAACACCGGGGAGCTGTTTTTT,CASGSSGNTGELFF
14,TRBV7-8,.,.,TRBJ2-5,TGTGCCAGCAGCTTAGCAGGCGACGGCGGGGAGCAGTACTTC,CASSLAGDGGEQYF
11,TRBV20-1,.,.,TRBJ2-7,TGCAGTGCTGAAATGGCCTACGGGCAGTACTTC,CSAEMAYGQYF
14,TRBV2,.,TRBD1,TRBJ1-2,TGTGCCAGCACCAAGGGGGCGGCGAGCTATGGCTACACCTTC,CASTKGAASYGYTF
16,TRBV4-2,.,TRBD2,TRBJ2-1,TGTGCCAGCAGCCATGATGAGCTAGCGGTATACAATGAGCAGTTCTTC,CASSHDELAVYNEQFF
14,TRBV15,.,.,TRBJ1-2,TGTGCCACCAGCGCCCGCACGGGGGCCTATGGCTACACCTTC,CATSARTGAYGYTF
15,TRBV12-3/TRBV12-4,few,.,TRBJ2-5,TGTGCCAGCAGCCGTGTTGGACAGGGAGGGGAGACCCAGTACTTC,CASSRVGQGGETQYF
14,TRBV5-5,.,.,TRBJ1-5,TGTGCCAGCAGCTCTCGGGACACCCCACAGCCCCAGCATTTT,CASSSRDTPQPQHF
16,TRBV28,.,TRBD1,TRBJ1-4,TGTGCCAGCAGTCCCACGACAGGGGGATTAGGTGAAAAACTGTTTTTT,CASSPTTGGLGEKLFF
15,TRBV4-1,.,.,TRBJ2-7,TGCGCCAGCAGCCACAGAGGCAAGGGGGACTACGAGCAGTACTTC,CASSHRGKGDYEQYF
14,TRBV20-1,.,.,TRBJ1-5,TGCAGTGGGCTGGGGGGCCCTAGCAATCAGCCCCAGCATTTT,CSGLGGPSNQPQHF
17,TRBV15,.,.,TRBJ1-2,TGTGCCACCAGCAGAGAGGGAACAAGAGATTATTACTATGGCTACACCTTC,CATSREGTRDYYYGYTF
15,TRBV2,.,.,TRBJ2-3,TGTGCCAGCCGACCAGGGAATCCTCGCACAGATACGCAGTATTTT,CASRPGNPRTDTQYF
16,TRBV20-1,.,TRBD1,TRBJ1-5,TGCAGTGCTAACACGGGACAGGGACGGCTTTTTCAGCCCCAGCATTTT,CSANTGQGRLFQPQHF
14,TRBV20-1,.,.,TRBJ2-7,TGCAGTGCTAGAGACCCTGTTAAGGTCTACGAGCAGTACTTC,CSARDPVKVYEQYF
15,TRBV25-1,once,.,TRBJ2-2,TGTGCCAGCAGTGTTGCAGGGCGGGACACCGGGGAGCTGTTTTTT,CASSVAGRDTGELFF
13,TRBV20-1,.,.,TRBJ1-1,TGCAGTGCTAGGATACAGCCCCAGACTGAAGCTTTCTTT,CSARIQPQTEAFF
14,TRBV20-1,few,TRBD1,TRBJ1-5,TGCAGTGCTACGGTAGGGGGCAGCGATCAGCCCCAGCATTTT,CSATVGGSDQPQHF
16,TRBV20-1,.,.,TRBJ2-7,TGCAGTGCTAGGGGGGGCGAACTAGCGTGGAACTACGAGCAGTACTTC,CSARGGELAWNYEQYF
14,TRBV20-1,.,TRBD1,TRBJ2-3,TGCAGTGCTAGGAGGGGGCCTGGCACAGATACGCAGTATTTT,CSARRGPGTDTQYF